A selection of T cell receptor beta chains follows, all from one sample in a study of T-cell reconstitution after alpha-beta-depleted transplantation in children. MiXCR was run by TCRdb on the PCR reads, yielding one entry per CDR3 protein. The sample consists of about 580,000 distinct CDR3 sequences, roughly 23% of them appearing once. This specimen consisted of PBMCs, mostly from graft donor cells, obtained 360 days after TCRalphabeta/CD19-depleted stem cell transplant. Receptors originate from a boy under two years old who had a stem cell transplant for acute myeloid leukemia, so the T cells may come from the graft donor. CDR3s include the opening cysteine and the closing phenylalanine or tryptophan. The D gene is left open where the match is weak. Rows give clone size only sometimes, using once, few, many, or a class for an expanded clone.

CDR3 | DNA | J | V | size | D
CAWTGGGILVFF | TGTGCCTGGACCGGCGGGGGGATCCTAGTCTTTTTC | TRBJ1-2 | TRBV30 | NA | NA
CSARILGRGNEKLFF | TGCAGTGCTAGAATTTTGGGAAGGGGTAATGAAAAACTGTTTTTT | TRBJ1-4 | TRBV20-1 | few | NA
CASSPLGIGTGDNEQFF | TGCGCCAGCAGCCCCTTGGGGATTGGGACAGGGGACAATGAGCAGTTCTTC | TRBJ2-1 | TRBV4-3 | few | TRBD1
CSASLGLGPSYNEQFF | TGCAGTGCTAGCCTGGGCCTCGGACCCTCCTACAATGAGCAGTTCTTC | TRBJ2-1 | TRBV20-1 | NA | NA
CASSQGSATAYNEQFF | TGCGCCAGCAGCCAAGGTTCGGCTACCGCCTACAATGAGCAGTTCTTC | TRBJ2-1 | TRBV4-1 | NA | NA
CASSFFSEQETQYF | TGTGCCAGCAGTTTCTTTTCGGAGCAAGAGACCCAGTACTTC | TRBJ2-5 | TRBV6-5 | NA | NA
CSVSPEVVKTNQGYTF | TGCAGCGTAAGTCCGGAGGTGGTGAAGACTAATCAGGGCTACACCTTC | TRBJ1-2 | TRBV29-1 | few | NA
CSARTPGQIPLNTEAFF | TGCAGTGCTAGAACCCCGGGCCAGATTCCCCTGAACACTGAAGCTTTCTTT | TRBJ1-1 | TRBV20-1 | NA | NA
CSASTLGGPSSYNEQFF | TGCAGTGCTAGCACTCTTGGTGGACCGAGCTCCTACAATGAGCAGTTCTTC | TRBJ2-1 | TRBV20-1 | NA | NA
CASSETRRGNTIYF | TGTGCCAGCAGTGAAACCCGGCGCGGAAACACCATATATTTT | TRBJ1-3 | TRBV6-1 | many | NA
CSPIDRTVAFF | TGCAGTCCGATTGACAGGACTGTGGCTTTCTTT | TRBJ1-1 | TRBV20-1 | NA | NA
CASSPSPGQVPPTQETQYF | TGTGCCAGCAGTCCCTCCCCGGGACAGGTCCCCCCTACACAAGAGACCCAGTACTTC | TRBJ2-5 | TRBV6-4 | many | TRBD1
CASSTTGNPTYEQYF | TGTGCCAGTAGTACTACAGGGAACCCTACCTACGAGCAGTACTTC | TRBJ2-7 | TRBV19 | once | NA
CASSAGWVVSETQYF | TGTGCCAGCAGTGCCGGGTGGGTTGTCTCGGAGACCCAGTACTTC | TRBJ2-5 | TRBV25-1 | many | NA
CASSTATLASYEQYF | TGTGCCAGCAGTACGGCTACGCTAGCCTCCTACGAGCAGTACTTC | TRBJ2-7 | TRBV6-1 | NA | NA
CASSHGTSGRNNEQFF | TGTGCCAGCAGCCACGGGACTAGCGGGAGGAACAATGAGCAGTTCTTC | TRBJ2-1 | TRBV7-9 | NA | TRBD2
CASSGSPGYEQYF | TGTGCCAGCAGCGGGTCCCCCGGCTACGAGCAGTACTTC | TRBJ2-7 | TRBV7-9 | many | NA
CSARSGTPTYEQYF | TGCAGTGCTAGATCAGGTACACCAACCTACGAGCAGTACTTC | TRBJ2-7 | TRBV20-1 | NA | NA
CATSREFPALGARETQYF | TGTGCCACCAGCAGAGAGTTCCCGGCGCTGGGGGCGAGGGAGACCCAGTACTTC | TRBJ2-5 | TRBV15 | NA | NA
CSVRTLAGGTDTQYF | TGCAGCGTTAGGACCCTAGCGGGGGGCACAGATACGCAGTATTTT | TRBJ2-3 | TRBV29-1 | NA | TRBD2
CASSARGLGTGELFF | TGTGCCAGCTCGGCGAGAGGCCTGGGCACCGGGGAGCTGTTTTTT | TRBJ2-2 | TRBV7-7 | NA | NA
CSASTGTDTEAFF | TGCAGTGCCAGCACAGGGACCGACACTGAAGCTTTCTTT | TRBJ1-1 | TRBV20-1 | many | NA
CASSYGESKNIQYF | TGTGCCAGCAGTTACGGGGAATCCAAAAACATTCAGTACTTC | TRBJ2-4 | TRBV12-3/TRBV12-4 | many | NA
CSAVRGRGYNEQFF | TGCAGTGCTGTTCGGGGGAGGGGCTACAATGAGCAGTTCTTC | TRBJ2-1 | TRBV20-1 | many | TRBD2
CASSLDRGDTDTQYF | TGTGCCAGCAGCTTAGACCGGGGGGATACAGATACGCAGTATTTT | TRBJ2-3 | TRBV7-2 | many | TRBD2
CSARGPRTKFNEQFF | TGCAGTGCTAGAGGACCCCGGACTAAGTTTAATGAGCAGTTCTTC | TRBJ2-1 | TRBV20-1 | few | NA
CATADYQFF | TGTGCCACCGCGGACTATCAGTTCTTC | TRBJ2-1 | TRBV7-2 | few | NA
CASSEVGLVVYEQYF | TGTGCCAGCAGTGAAGTGGGACTAGTAGTCTACGAGCAGTACTTC | TRBJ2-7 | TRBV6-1 | few | TRBD2
CASSPGLLGETQYF | TGTGCCAGCAGCCCAGGACTCCTGGGAGAGACCCAGTACTTC | TRBJ2-5 | TRBV7-3 | many | NA
CASTPRTQETQYF | TGTGCCAGCACCCCGCGGACCCAAGAGACCCAGTACTTC | TRBJ2-5 | TRBV9 | few | NA
CASSERPPYGYTF | TGTGCCAGCAGTGAAAGACCCCCCTATGGCTACACCTTC | TRBJ1-2 | TRBV6-1 | NA | NA
CSARSQHLTTNEKLFF | TGCAGTGCTAGGTCCCAGCACCTCACAACTAATGAAAAACTGTTTTTT | TRBJ1-4 | TRBV20-1 | few | NA
CASSDRYSNQPQHF | TGTGCCAGCAGCGACAGATATAGCAATCAGCCCCAGCATTTT | TRBJ1-5 | TRBV9 | few | NA
CASSYPRTFQETQYF | TGTGCCAGCAGTTACCCCCGGACTTTCCAAGAGACCCAGTACTTC | TRBJ2-5 | TRBV6-2/TRBV6-3 | NA | NA
CASSAWGQGAITYEQYF | TGTGCCAGCTCTGCCTGGGGACAGGGGGCTATCACCTACGAGCAGTACTTC | TRBJ2-7 | TRBV6-5 | NA | TRBD1
CSVTWGGWDGDEQFF | TGCAGTGTAACGTGGGGGGGCTGGGATGGCGATGAGCAGTTCTTC | TRBJ2-1 | TRBV20-1 | few | NA
CASSLLAGDDTQYF | TGCGCCAGCAGCTTGTTAGCGGGAGATGATACGCAGTATTTT | TRBJ2-3 | TRBV5-1 | NA | TRBD2
CASSYSRLAGGPSLHNEQFF | TGTGCCAGCAGTTACTCCCGACTAGCGGGGGGTCCCTCCCTTCACAATGAGCAGTTCTTC | TRBJ2-1 | TRBV6-2/TRBV6-3 | many | TRBD2
CASCGLNTDNEQFF | TGCGCCAGCTGCGGACTAAACACCGACAATGAGCAGTTCTTC | TRBJ2-1 | TRBV10-2 | few | NA
CASSQRGAYTEAFF | TGTGCCAGCTCCCAGCGGGGGGCATACACTGAAGCTTTCTTT | TRBJ1-1 | TRBV18 | NA | NA
CASSFSGTNWDEQYF | TGTGCCAGCAGTTTTTCTGGGACAAACTGGGACGAGCAGTACTTC | TRBJ2-7 | TRBV12-3/TRBV12-4 | few | NA